This passage covers 14 T cell receptor beta chains from one sample sequenced in a study of beta chain features in type 1 diabetes. Sequenced material consisted of expressed TCRB transcripts (all of the isolated RNA was reverse transcribed). The data were produced by immunoSEQ multiplex PCR, yet TCRdb's version contains in-frame clones alone and is incomplete. This sample yields around 160,000 clones, of which about 50% are seen a single time; under 0.45% belongs to the top ten. The sequenced material came from Tregs from blood. Receptors originate from a man aged 18 to 30 in good health.

This clone came up a few times. V and J are TRBV6-5 and TRBJ2-4; D perhaps matches TRBD1 (6 bases). The CDR3 has 14 residues. Germline V gives CDR1 MNHEY, CDR2 SVGAGI. Trimming shortened V by 8 bases and J by 1 base, and 12 bases separated the two germline ends. CDR3 loop: CASRIRGAKNIQYF. The CDR3 nucleotides read TGTGCCAGCCGAATCAGGGGTGCCAAAAACATTCAGTACTTC.

On this clone: This sample includes further DNA sequences coding for the same CDR3. The CDR3 region has the DNA TGTGCCAGCAGCTTAACGGCGGGGGACTATGGCTACACCTTC. Translated, it gives CASSLTAGDYGYTF. The chain employs TRBV7-2 and TRBJ1-2, with a tentative D call TRBD1 (5 bases). CDR3 length: 14 amino acids. The germline V and J ends were trimmed by 2 bases and 3 bases, with 10 bases remaining between them. Germline-derived CDR1 and CDR2 are SGHTA and FQGNSA.

The CDR3 reads CATHRRVTPYNEQFF. The CDR3 bases are TGTGCCACCCACCGGAGGGTGACCCCCTACAATGAGCAGTTCTTC. The rearrangement uses TRBV27 and TRBJ2-1, with D possibly TRBD2 on 6 matching bases. Trimming removed 10 bases at V and 2 bases at J, with 18 bases between. The V gene's germline CDR1 is MNHEY and CDR2 SMNVEV (reference sequence). The CDR3 runs 15 residues.

The V and J genes are TRBV7-2 and TRBJ2-3; D is perhaps TRBD1 (5 bases). The CDR3 extends over 15 amino acids. The germline V gene has CDR1 SGHTA and CDR2 FQGNSA. Trimming left V 5 bases short and J 0 bases short, with 12 bases between. The CDR3 loop is CASSQTDPSTDTQYF. CDR3 nucleotide sequence: TGTGCCAGCAGCCAGACAGATCCCAGCACAGATACGCAGTATTTT. The variable domain in full, completed from reference TRBV7-2 and TRBJ2-3, reads GAGVSQSPSNKVTEKGKDVELRCDPISGHTALYWYRQSLGQGLEFLIYFQGNSAPDKSGLPSDRFSAERTGGSVSTLTIQRTQQEDSAVYLCASSQTDPSTDTQYFGPGTRLTVL.

This clone was observed a handful of times. V and J are TRBV18 and TRBJ2-6; D might be TRBD1 (5 bases). V was cut by 0 bases and J by 4 bases, with 13 bases left in between. The CDR3 runs to 17 residues. Germline CDR1 reads KGHSH; CDR2 reads LQKENI. Here the CDR3 reads CASSPPQGTSGANVLTF. CDR3 in DNA: TGTGCCAGCTCACCACCGCAGGGAACGTCAGGGGCCAACGTCCTGACTTTC.

The J gene is TRBJ1-1, the V gene TRBV4-3; the D is unclear. V was shortened by 0 bases and J by 1 base, with 18 bases between the two germline ends. Germline V CDR1 and CDR2: LGHNA, YSLEER. The CDR3 spans 18 residues. The CDR3 loop reads CASSQDREGSTQNTEAFF. CDR3 nucleotides: TGCGCCAGCAGCCAAGATCGGGAGGGCAGTACGCAGAACACTGAAGCTTTCTTT.

The rearrangement joins TRBV29-1 to TRBJ2-7, with TRBD1 as a possible D gene (7 bases). CDR3 length: 13 residues. The germline V and J ends were trimmed by 4 bases and 10 bases, with 20 bases remaining between them. Looked up from germline, CDR1 is SQVTM and CDR2 is ANQGSEA. The CDR3: CSVVEGGGDRQYF. In DNA form, the CDR3 reads TGCAGCGTTGTGGAAGGGGGCGGGGATCGACAGTACTTC.

The rearrangement links TRBV7-3 to TRBJ2-2, with TRBD1 matching over 9 bases. V shed 4 bases, J shed 3 bases, and the junction held 0 bases outside the gene matches. The CDR3 has 14 amino acids. Germline V lookup: CDR1 SGHTA, CDR2 FQGTGA. The CDR3 DNA sequence: TGTGCCAGCAGCTGGGACAGGGACACCGGGGAGCTGTTTTTT. Residues: CASSWDRDTGELFF.

The gene calls are TRBV7-2 and TRBJ2-7; D perhaps matches TRBD2 (5 bases). Deletions cut 0 bases from V and 0 bases from J, with 9 bases between. CDR3 length equals 15 residues. Germline V gene sequence: CDR1 SGHTA, CDR2 FQGNSA. The CDR3 reads CASSLASRGSYEQYF. The CDR3 DNA is TGTGCCAGCAGCTTAGCGAGCCGGGGCTCCTACGAGCAGTACTTC.

CDR3 in amino acids: CASSLLAGVTGELFF. DNA for the CDR3: TGTGCCAGCAGCTTACTAGCGGGCGTCACCGGGGAGCTGTTTTTT. The V and J genes are TRBV7-2 and TRBJ2-2, with 8 bases matching TRBD2. Germline V gene sequence: CDR1 SGHTA, CDR2 FQGNSA. CDR3 size: 15 residues. J was trimmed by 4 bases and V by 2 bases; bases with no gene match: 3. Full variable domain (rest looked up from reference TRBV7-2 and TRBJ2-2): GAGVSQSPSNKVTEKGKDVELRCDPISGHTALYWYRQSLGQGLEFLIYFQGNSAPDKSGLPSDRFSAERTGGSVSTLTIQRTQQEDSAVYLCASSLLAGVTGELFFGEGSRLTVL.

The chain employs TRBV4-2 and TRBJ2-7; the D gene is possibly TRBD1 (6 bases). Germline V CDR1 and CDR2: LGHNA, YNFKEQ. The CDR3 covers 16 residues. The V end lost 3 bases, the J end lost 0 bases, and 15 bases lay between the germline ends. CDR3 amino acids: CASSHAGTRTSYEQYF. The CDR3 DNA reads as TGTGCCAGCAGCCATGCCGGGACAAGAACCTCCTACGAGCAGTACTTC.

The chain carries TRBV5-6 and TRBJ1-2; 7 bases are shared with TRBD1. Germline V gives CDR1 SGHDT, CDR2 YYEEEE. This CDR3 has 15 amino acids. J lost 6 bases, V lost 4 bases, and 12 bases had no gene match. This chain's CDR3 is CASSLTGIARDGYTF. The CDR3 coding sequence is TGTGCCAGCAGCCTGACAGGGATAGCTAGGGATGGCTACACCTTC. Complete variable domain (other parts from reference TRBV5-6 and TRBJ1-2): DAGVTQSPTHLIKTRGQQVTLRCSPKSGHDTVSWYQQALGQGPQFIFQYYEEEERQRGNFPDRFSGHQFPNYSSELNVNALLLGDSALYLCASSLTGIARDGYTFGSGTRLTVV.

V usage is TRBV29-1 and J usage is TRBJ1-1; no definite D call. Germline CDR1 SQVTM, CDR2 ANQGSEA. V was trimmed by 5 bases and J by 1 base, leaving 8 bases between them. The CDR3 totals 12 residues. The CDR3 nucleotides are TGCAGCGTTCGGGTGTGGAACACTGAAGCTTTCTTT. Amino acid sequence: CSVRVWNTEAFF.

This chain uses TRBV7-8 with TRBJ2-7; 11 bases fit TRBD1. This CDR3 has 15 residues. CDR1 SGHVS and CDR2 FQNEAQ come from the germline V gene. The V and J ends lost 2 bases and 3 bases, in that order; junction bases with no gene match: 3. CDR3 coding DNA: TGTGCCAGCAGCTTATTGGACAGGGGGCACTACGAGCAGTACTTC. Residues: CASSLLDRGHYEQYF. Based on the CDR3 plus reference TRBV7-8 and TRBJ2-7, the full variable domain is GAGVSQSPRYKVAKRGQDVALRCDPISGHVSLFWYQQALGQGPEFLTYFQNEAQLDKSGLPSDRFFAERPEGSVSTLKIQRTQQEDSAVYLCASSLLDRGHYEQYFGPGTRLTVT.